Described below is a single T cell receptor beta chain sequence and its context. Its antigen is not known. Employing constant-segment primers, 5'RACE generated TCR alpha and TCR beta cDNA libraries bearing sample barcodes and UMIs. Each CDR3 protein gets one entry after TCRdb re-called the 5' RACE reads with MiXCR. The data show about 400,000 distinct CDR3 sequences, with more than 20% seen just once and 13% held by the top ten. These data come from a study of T-cell memory formation after mild COVID-19. Study findings and constraints: Later expanders leaned toward CD4+, whereas clones contracting from day 15 to 85 were balanced CD4/CD8.

This CDR3 contains 16 residues. The V and J ends lost 3 bases and 0 bases, in that order; junction bases with no gene match: 8. Looked up from germline, CDR1 is SGDLS and CDR2 is YYNGEE. The sample comprised PBMCs or a T cell subset sorted from them (not recorded which). V usage is TRBV9 and J usage is TRBJ2-5, with 7 bases aligning to TRBD1. This TCR derives from an adult woman who had mild COVID-19 (a few samples of this study predate the infection). Cell type and time point are not known. CDR3 in amino acids: CASSEGQTLYQETQYF. The CDR3 DNA is TGTGCCAGCAGCGAGGGACAGACCTTGTACCAAGAGACCCAGTACTTC.